What follows are 5 T cell receptor beta chains derived from one specimen sequenced in a study of spatial heterogeneity in lung cancer. TCRdb itself ran the 5' RACE reads through MiXCR, one entry per CDR3 protein. Of 7,500 to 8,000 distinct CDR3 sequences listed, 6.5% to 9.5% are singletons. Sample time point: sample taken at primary tumor resection. The specimen comprised PBMCs, sampled at surgery. The receptors originated from a male donor with early-stage non-small cell lung cancer.

This clonotype has a count of ten or more. The V and J genes are TRBV12-3 or TRBV12-4 and TRBJ2-7, with 7 bases fitting TRBD2. This CDR3 is 14 amino acids long. With V trimmed by 2 bases and J by 1 base, 2 bases remained unmatched. CDR3 amino acids: CASSLMGGSYEQYF. CDR3 in DNA: TGTGCCAGCAGTTTAATGGGGGGGTCCTACGAGCAGTACTTC.

This clonotype was seen many times. The rearrangement joins TRBV29-1 to TRBJ2-1; 9 nucleotides match TRBD2. There are 14 residues in the CDR3. The germline gives CDR1 SQVTM, CDR2 ANQGSEA. V dropped 8 bases and J dropped 1; count of bases not matched to a gene: 6. CDR3 nucleotides: TGCAGCTACCCGGCGGGAGGGTCCTACAATGAGCAGTTCTTC. Protein product: CSYPAGGSYNEQFF.

In regard to this clonotype: Possible read error: a much larger clone is one base away. This chain connects TRBV12-3 or TRBV12-4 to TRBJ1-2; D perhaps matches TRBD1 (5 bases). The ends were cut back, 3 bases at V and 4 bases at J, with 18 bases in the middle. The CDR3 sequence is 16 residues long. CDR3 protein: CASSLGDYRKPYGYTF. In DNA, the CDR3 is TGTGCCAGCAGTTTGGGCGATTACAGGAAGCCCTATGGCTACACCTTC.

This rearrangement joins TRBV3-1 to TRBJ2-1; D gene ambiguous. The CDR3 covers 16 residues. V was cut by 1 base and J by 1 base, with 11 bases left in between. CDR1 LGHDT and CDR2 YNNKEL come from the germline V gene (reference sequence). Here the CDR3 reads CASSQATGGSYNEQFF. The DNA of the CDR3 is TGTGCCAGCAGCCAAGCGACGGGTGGGTCCTACAATGAGCAGTTCTTC.

Many counts were recorded for this clonotype. The chain uses TRBV5-1 and TRBJ2-1, with D possibly being TRBD2 (6 bases). This CDR3 is 13 amino acids long. Trimming cost V 0 bases and J 7 bases, with 8 bases left between them. Per germline, CDR1 SGHRS and CDR2 YFSETQ. In DNA, the CDR3 is TGCGCCAGCAGCTTGGCACTAGCTAATGAGCAGTTCTTC. It translates to CASSLALANEQFF.